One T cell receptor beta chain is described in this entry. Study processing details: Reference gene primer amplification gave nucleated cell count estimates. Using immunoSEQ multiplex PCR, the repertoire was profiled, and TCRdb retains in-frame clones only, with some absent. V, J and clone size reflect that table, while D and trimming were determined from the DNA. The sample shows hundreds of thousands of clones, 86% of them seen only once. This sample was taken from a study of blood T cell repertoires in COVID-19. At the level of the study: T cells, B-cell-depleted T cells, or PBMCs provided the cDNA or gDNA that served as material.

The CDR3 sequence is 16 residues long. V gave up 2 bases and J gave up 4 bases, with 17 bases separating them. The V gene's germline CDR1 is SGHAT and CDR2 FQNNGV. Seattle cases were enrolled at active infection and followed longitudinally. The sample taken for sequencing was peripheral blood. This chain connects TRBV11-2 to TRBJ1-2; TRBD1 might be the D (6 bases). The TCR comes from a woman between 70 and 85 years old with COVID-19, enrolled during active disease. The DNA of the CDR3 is TGTGCCAGCAGCTTATTTCGACAGGTTCCATCCTATGGCTACACCTTC. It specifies CASSLFRQVPSYGYTF.